The rows below give T cell receptor beta chains drawn from one sample of a study of blood T cell repertoires in COVID-19. Generated by immunoSEQ multiplex PCR, the TCRdb table keeps only in-frame clones and is missing some. The sample has roughly 100,000 clones; 70% to 80% are singletons. Input material: peripheral blood. These receptors came from an elderly man with COVID-19, enrolled during active disease. Both conserved end residues are part of each CDR3. A D gene is named only where the DNA matches it firmly. Size values are once, few and many counts, or a class for expanded clones, and some rows have none.

V gene	J gene	D gene	clone size	CDR3 protein	CDR3 DNA
TRBV4-2	TRBJ1-2	-	-	CASSQESANYGYTF	TGTGCCAGCAGCCAAGAATCTGCTAACTATGGCTACACCTTC
TRBV13	TRBJ2-1	-	few	CASSSKLGSGDPYIDEQFF	TGTGCCAGCAGCTCCAAGCTCGGATCAGGGGACCCTTACATCGATGAGCAGTTCTTC
TRBV18	TRBJ2-7	-	-	CASSNAGASQDEQYF	TGTGCCAGCTCAAATGCAGGGGCTTCGCAGGACGAGCAGTACTTC
TRBV11-2	TRBJ1-1	-	-	CASSPYTEAFF	TGTGCCAGCAGCCCCTACACTGAAGCTTTCTTT
TRBV19	TRBJ2-1	-	-	CASTPGNEQFF	TGTGCCAGTACTCCGGGGAATGAGCAGTTCTTC
TRBV5-1	TRBJ2-3	TRBD2	-	CASSLLGGLAGADTQYF	TGCGCCAGCAGCTTGTTGGGCGGGCTAGCGGGAGCAGATACGCAGTATTTT
TRBV5-6	TRBJ2-1	-	-	CASSSWPYNEQFF	TGTGCCAGCAGCTCCTGGCCCTACAATGAGCAGTTCTTC
TRBV28	TRBJ2-5	TRBD1	-	CASRGSGTGGLETQYF	TGTGCCAGCAGGGGATCCGGGACAGGGGGCCTGGAGACCCAGTACTTC
TRBV6-2/TRBV6-3	TRBJ2-5	TRBD2	-	CASSYLPMSGGGTQYF	TGTGCCAGCAGTTACCTTCCCATGTCAGGCGGGGGGACCCAGTACTTC
TRBV12-2	TRBJ2-1	-	-	CASRLPVTSGRRFVYNEQFF	TGTGCAAGTCGCTTACCCGTAACTAGCGGGAGAAGATTCGTCTACAATGAGCAGTTCTTC
TRBV18	TRBJ2-7	-	-	CASSSTMTYEQYF	TGTGCCAGCTCAAGTACTATGACCTACGAGCAGTACTTC
TRBV5-1	TRBJ2-7	-	once	CASSFDRSYEQYF	TGCGCCAGCAGTTTTGACAGATCCTACGAGCAGTACTTC
TRBV6-1	TRBJ2-5	TRBD2	-	CASSEGLAGGPGETQYF	TGTGCCAGCAGTGAGGGACTAGCGGGAGGGCCCGGAGAGACCCAGTACTTC
TRBV2	TRBJ2-5	-	-	CASRRDWSDQETQYF	TGTGCCAGCAGAAGGGACTGGAGCGACCAAGAGACCCAGTACTTC
TRBV9	TRBJ2-7	-	-	CASSVADGSYHEQYF	TGTGCCAGCAGCGTAGCCGACGGGAGTTACCACGAGCAGTACTTC
TRBV29-1	TRBJ2-1	TRBD2	-	CSGGTSGYNEQFF	TGCAGCGGTGGGACTAGCGGCTACAATGAGCAGTTCTTC